This TCR beta chain originates from a study of blood T cell repertoires in COVID-19. Study as a whole: Donors in the United States, Italy and Spain gave samples during acute or convalescent COVID-19.

V was shortened by 3 bases and J by 6 bases, with 12 bases between the two germline ends. Germline V CDR1 and CDR2: SGHTA, FQGNSA. CDR3 length: 14 amino acids. Produced via immunoSEQ multiplex PCR; TCRdb's table is partial and in-frame only. The table includes about 160,000 clones, about 80% detected once. Two negative PCRs, clearance, or symptom resolution had been documented for recovered Cohort 3 donors. This clone has more than one count but fewer than ten. V is TRBV7-2 and J is TRBJ1-5, with a possible D match to TRBD1 (5 bases). This sequence originates from a woman in her sixties or seventies who had recovered from COVID-19. The sample comprised PBMCs or T cells enriched from blood (not recorded which). The CDR3 protein is CASSFRQIGQPQHF. The CDR3 region has the DNA TGTGCCAGCAGCTTCAGACAGATAGGTCAGCCCCAGCATTTT.